This T cell receptor (beta chain) stems from a study of neoadjuvant anti-PD-1 for oral cavity cancer (dated by TCRdb to the early 2020s). For the study in its entirety: Patients mostly received three to four biweekly doses of nivolumab at 3 mg/kg before curative-intent surgical resection. The parent correlative cohort had about a dozen patients and a response rate of 33%. Patients who did not progress were given a fourth nivolumab dose at about day 43 and had definitive surgical resection on days 50-56. Under RECIST 1.1, patients with complete response, partial response or stable disease were classed as responders, and patients with progression were classed as non-responders.

On this clone: The antigen it binds to is not known. No much larger clonotype is one base removed from it; base qualities were not supplied.

Measured from the cysteine to the phenylalanine, the CDR3 is 13 residues long. Here the CDR3 DNA is all that survives: 39 bases in frame from base 1. Per the germline V gene (reference sequence), LNHNV is the CDR1 and YYDKDF is the CDR2. V is cut by 8 bases and J by 1 base, and the space between the germline ends is 8 bases. This specimen's time point label, interpreted: before neoadjuvant nivolumab. None of the patients had received prior systemic or radiation treatment, and all were newly diagnosed with stage II-IVA oral cavity squamous cell carcinoma. The cohort consisted of patients with HPV-negative, locally advanced oral cavity squamous cell carcinoma. Peripheral blood mononuclear cells were analyzed directly and were not maintained or expanded in culture. The samples were obtained from a longitudinal correlative study of a single-arm phase II trial testing neoadjuvant nivolumab in oral cavity squamous cell carcinoma. Subject-matched pre- and post-treatment PBMCs and tumors from three responders and three non-responders were subjected to genomic DNA-based TCRbeta sequencing. Peripheral blood mononuclear cells were collected before nivolumab treatment and again after treatment, at the time of surgery. The Maxwell RSC DNA from Cells kit was used to extract genomic DNA from PBMCs.

For deep sequencing of PBMC libraries, mostly approximately 460 ng of input genomic DNA was used, and six replicates were run per sample. The immunoSEQ hsTCRbeta kit was used to prepare TCRbeta libraries according to the manufacturer's instructions. An Illumina NovaSeq 6000 S4 flow cell was used to sequence the final libraries, which had first been combined to 3 nM. The authors' analysis ran thus. Raw data preprocessing and quality control were performed with the immunoSEQ Analyzer. The analysis was limited to productive rearrangements, and each clonotype was defined by a unique CDR3 amino acid sequence. Repertoire clonality was estimated as the Gini-Simpson index, which was computed with the R package tcR. Student's t test was used to compare Gini indices, and Pearson correlation was used to assess associations with tumor size change. What TCRdb holds here is the immuneACCESS table cut down to in-frame rearrangements. Part of the clones is not present; checked against another copy, under half of the missing clones reflect an unresolved V gene, and the others are unexplained. The V and J calls and the clone size are those of that table, but D and trimming were determined from the DNA. The sample table shows approximately 35,000 clones, and around nine tenths are seen once. The ten largest clonotypes hold 3% to 4% of the sample.

General findings and caveats noted by the study authors: After neoadjuvant nivolumab, T cell clonality (Gini index) in PBMCs was significantly higher in non-responders than in responders. Higher pretreatment blood Treg/Th17 ratios correlated with both higher pretreatment blood TCRbeta clonality and lower post-treatment tumor TCRbeta clonality. The TCR analyses had only a few patients in each response group, and the authors called for validation in larger cohorts.

Here the sequenced sample was PBMCs, taken before nivolumab (anti-PD-1) treatment. In this chain, TRBV15 is recombined with TRBJ2-2; TRBD1 is a possible D gene, resting on 6 matching bases. The clonotype comes from a person aged 35-79 years with oral cavity squamous cell carcinoma. In nucleotides, the sequence is TGTGCCACCGGACAGATGAACACCGGGGAGCTGTTTTTT. Translated, this is CATGQMNTGELFF.